One sample yielded the 8 T cell receptor beta chains listed below, sequenced in a study of blood T cell repertoires in COVID-19. The table came from immunoSEQ multiplex PCR; TCRdb's copy has only in-frame clones and leaves some out. The table shows under 300,000 clones, with 88% occurring only once. Sequencing was carried out using PBMCs or T cells enriched from blood (not recorded which). These receptors originate from a woman in her thirties or forties who had been exposed to COVID-19.

This clone is a singleton in its sample. The chain employs TRBV18 and TRBJ1-1; D is perhaps TRBD1 (6 bases). The V gene lost 4 bases and the J gene lost 4 bases, with 10 bases spanning the gap. The CDR3 is made up of 13 amino acids. Per the germline V gene, CDR1 is KGHSH and CDR2 is LQKENI. CDR3 in DNA: TGTGCCAGCTCACAGGGGGAAGGCACTGAAGCTTTCTTT. Translated: CASSQGEGTEAFF. The entire variable domain, with the rest obtained from reference TRBV18 and TRBJ1-1, is as follows: NAGVMQNPRHLVRRRGQEARLRCSPMKGHSHVYWYRQLPEEGLKFMVYLQKENIIDESGMPKERFSAEFPKEGPSILRIQQVVRGDSAAYFCASSQGEGTEAFFGQGTRLTVV.

V gene TRBV7-6 combines with J gene TRBJ2-2, with TRBD2 matching 10 bases. CDR1 is SGHVS, CDR2 FNYEAQ, per germline. The CDR3 is made up of 20 amino acids. With V trimmed by 2 bases and J by 0 bases, 12 bases remained unmatched. CDR3 sequence (DNA): TGTGCCAGCAGCTTAACCCGGACTAGCGGTTACCTCGCGAACACCGGGGAGCTGTTTTTT. It encodes CASSLTRTSGYLANTGELFF. The full variable domain, its missing parts supplied by reference TRBV7-6 and TRBJ2-2, is GAGVSQSPRYKVTKRGQDVALRCDPISGHVSLYWYRQALGQGPEFLTYFNYEAQQDKSGLPNDRFSAERPEGSISTLTIQRTEQRDSAMYRCASSLTRTSGYLANTGELFFGEGSRLTVL.

The V and J genes are TRBV14 and TRBJ2-5; 11 nucleotides line up with TRBD2. V lost 2 bases to trimming and J lost 0 bases; unmatched junction nucleotides: 5. The germline V gene has CDR1 SGHDN and CDR2 FVKESK. CDR3 length: 17 residues. CDR3 DNA: TGTGCCAGCAGCCAAAGACTGGGACTAGCGGACCAAGAGACCCAGTACTTC. It encodes CASSQRLGLADQETQYF.

This rearrangement joins TRBV7-9 to TRBJ1-1; perhaps TRBD1 as D (5 bases). CDR3 length: 15 residues. Germline loops: CDR1 SEHNR, CDR2 FQNEAQ (reference sequence). V was cut by 5 bases and J by 5 bases, with 18 bases left in between. The CDR3: CASSRVQGRGTEAFF. The CDR3 DNA reads as TGTGCCAGCAGCCGAGTCCAGGGCAGAGGAACTGAAGCTTTCTTT.

The sample holds one count of this clone. The rearrangement links TRBV19 to TRBJ1-2; D not certain. V was clipped by 3 bases and J by 3 bases, with 8 bases between them. The CDR3 sequence is 13 residues long. Germline V gene sequence: CDR1 LNHDA, CDR2 SQIVND (reference sequence). The CDR3 region is CASSIGGDYGYTF. The CDR3 nucleotides are TGTGCCAGTAGTATCGGCGGGGACTATGGCTACACCTTC.

The rearrangement joins TRBV11-2 to TRBJ2-2; maybe TRBD2 (6 bases). V was cut by 1 base and J by 5 bases, with 14 bases left in between. Germline V lookup: CDR1 SGHAT, CDR2 FQNNGV. The CDR3 has 16 amino acids. The CDR3 DNA is TGTGCCAGCAGCTTAGTGCGGGACTTACTTACCGGGGAGCTGTTTTTT. This codes for CASSLVRDLLTGELFF.

The rearrangement links TRBV6-5 to TRBJ1-5; TRBD1 aligns across 7 bases. V gave up 6 bases and J gave up 0 bases; unmatched junction bases: 5. The CDR3 consists of 15 residues. Germline loops: CDR1 MNHEY, CDR2 SVGAGI. The CDR3 protein is CASRFGTASNQPQHF. The CDR3 coding sequence is TGTGCCAGCAGGTTTGGGACAGCTAGCAATCAGCCCCAGCATTTT.

The rearrangement uses TRBV9 and TRBJ2-3, with D uncertain. The CDR3 totals 12 residues. V lost 4 bases and J 6 bases, leaving 9 bases between the germline ends. Germline V gene lookup returns CDR1 SGDLS and CDR2 YYNGEE. DNA for the CDR3: TGTGCCAGCAGCCCGATCCAGGATACGCAGTATTTT. Translation gives CASSPIQDTQYF.